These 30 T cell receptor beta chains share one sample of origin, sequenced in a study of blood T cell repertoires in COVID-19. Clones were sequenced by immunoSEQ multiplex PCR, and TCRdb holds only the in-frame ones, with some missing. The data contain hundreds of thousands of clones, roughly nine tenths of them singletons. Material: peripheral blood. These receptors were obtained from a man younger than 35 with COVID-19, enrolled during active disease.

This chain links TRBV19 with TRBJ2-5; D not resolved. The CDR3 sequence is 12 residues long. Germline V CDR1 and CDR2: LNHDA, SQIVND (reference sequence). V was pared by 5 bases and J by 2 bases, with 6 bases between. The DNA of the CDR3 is TGTGCCAGTAGTTTCTTACAAGAGACCCAGTACTTC. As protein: CASSFLQETQYF.

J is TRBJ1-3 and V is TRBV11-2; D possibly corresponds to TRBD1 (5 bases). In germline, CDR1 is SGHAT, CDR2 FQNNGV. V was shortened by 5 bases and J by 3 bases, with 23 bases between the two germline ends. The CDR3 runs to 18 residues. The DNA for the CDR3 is TGTGCCAGCAGCCCCTATGGTAGTAGGGGTTCGGTTGGAAACACCATATATTTT. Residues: CASSPYGSRGSVGNTIYF.

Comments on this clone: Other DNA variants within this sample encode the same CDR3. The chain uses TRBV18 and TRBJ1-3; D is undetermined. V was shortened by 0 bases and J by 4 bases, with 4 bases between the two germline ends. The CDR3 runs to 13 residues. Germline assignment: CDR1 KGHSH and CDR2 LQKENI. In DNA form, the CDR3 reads TGTGCCAGCTCACCACCCGGGGGAAACACCATATATTTT. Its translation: CASSPPGGNTIYF.

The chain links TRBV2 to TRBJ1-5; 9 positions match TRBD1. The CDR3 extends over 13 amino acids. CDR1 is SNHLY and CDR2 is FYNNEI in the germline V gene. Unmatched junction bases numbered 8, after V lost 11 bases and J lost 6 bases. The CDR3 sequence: CAVRDREIQPQHF. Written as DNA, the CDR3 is TGTGCCGTACGGGACAGGGAGATTCAGCCCCAGCATTTT. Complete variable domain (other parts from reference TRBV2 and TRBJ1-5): EPEVTQTPSHQVTQMGQEVILRCVPISNHLYFYWYRQILGQKVEFLVSFYNNEISEKSEIFDDQFSVERPDGSNFTLKIRSTKLEDSAMYFCAVRDREIQPQHFGDGTRLSIL.

CDR3 coding DNA: TGTGCCAGCAGTGGGGGAGGGGGTCGGATGAACACTGAAGCTTTCTTT. This sequence encodes CASSGGGGRMNTEAFF. The gene calls are TRBV2 and TRBJ1-1; D perhaps matches TRBD1 (6 bases). The CDR3 contains 16 residues. Between the trimmed V and J ends, which lost 4 bases and 0 bases, there was a span of 15 bases. CDR1 and CDR2 (germline): SNHLY, FYNNEI.

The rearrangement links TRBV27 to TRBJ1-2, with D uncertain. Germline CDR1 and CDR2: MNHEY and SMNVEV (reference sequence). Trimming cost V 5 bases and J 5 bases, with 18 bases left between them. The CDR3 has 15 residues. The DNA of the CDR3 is TGTGCCAGCAGTCTCTCCGTAGGCGGGCTTTATGGCTACACCTTC. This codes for CASSLSVGGLYGYTF.

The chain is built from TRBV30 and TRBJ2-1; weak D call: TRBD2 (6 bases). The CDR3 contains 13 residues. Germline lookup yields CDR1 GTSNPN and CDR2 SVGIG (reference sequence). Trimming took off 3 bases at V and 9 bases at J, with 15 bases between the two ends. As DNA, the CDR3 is TGTGCCTGGAGCCTCGGGAGACGATCTGAGCAGTTCTTC. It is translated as CAWSLGRRSEQFF. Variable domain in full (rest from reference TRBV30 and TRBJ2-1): SQTIHQWPATLVQPVGSPLSLECTVEGTSNPNLYWYRQAAGRGLQLLFYSVGIGQISSEVPQNLSASRPQDRQFILSSKKLLLSDSGFYLCAWSLGRRSEQFFGPGTRLTVL.

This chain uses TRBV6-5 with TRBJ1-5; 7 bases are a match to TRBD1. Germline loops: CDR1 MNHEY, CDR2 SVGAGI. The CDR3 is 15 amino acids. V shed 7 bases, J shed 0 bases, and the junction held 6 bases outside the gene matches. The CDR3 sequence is CASIGGQVSNQPQHF. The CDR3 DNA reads TGTGCCAGCATTGGCGGACAGGTTAGCAATCAGCCCCAGCATTTT.

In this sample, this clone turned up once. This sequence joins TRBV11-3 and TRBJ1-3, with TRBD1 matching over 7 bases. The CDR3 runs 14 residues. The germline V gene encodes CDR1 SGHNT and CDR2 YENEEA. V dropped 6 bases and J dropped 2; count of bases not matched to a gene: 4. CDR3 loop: CASREGATGNTIYF. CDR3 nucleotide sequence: TGTGCCAGCAGAGAGGGGGCCACTGGAAACACCATATATTTT.

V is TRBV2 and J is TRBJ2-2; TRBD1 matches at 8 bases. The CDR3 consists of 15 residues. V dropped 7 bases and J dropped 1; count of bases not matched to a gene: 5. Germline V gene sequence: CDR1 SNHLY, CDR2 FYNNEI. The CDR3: CASTWGTGNTGELFF. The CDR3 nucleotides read TGTGCCAGCACATGGGGGACAGGGAACACCGGGGAGCTGTTTTTT.

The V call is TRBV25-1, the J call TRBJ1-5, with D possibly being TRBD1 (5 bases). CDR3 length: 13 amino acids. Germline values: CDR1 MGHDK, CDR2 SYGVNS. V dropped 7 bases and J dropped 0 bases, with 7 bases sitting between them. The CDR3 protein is CASKQVSNQPQHF. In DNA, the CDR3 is TGTGCCAGCAAACAGGTTAGCAATCAGCCCCAGCATTTT.

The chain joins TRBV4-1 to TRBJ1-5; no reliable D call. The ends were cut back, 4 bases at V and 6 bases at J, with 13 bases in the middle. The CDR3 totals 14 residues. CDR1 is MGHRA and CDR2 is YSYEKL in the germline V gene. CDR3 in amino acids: CASSRTPLIQPQHF. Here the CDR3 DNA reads TGCGCCAGCAGCCGTACACCCCTTATTCAGCCCCAGCATTTT.

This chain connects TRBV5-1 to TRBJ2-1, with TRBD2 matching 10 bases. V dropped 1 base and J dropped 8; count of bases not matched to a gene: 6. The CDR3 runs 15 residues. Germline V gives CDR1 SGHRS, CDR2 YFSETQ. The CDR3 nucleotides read TGCGCCAGCAGCTTGAGAGCGGGAGGGCGGTATGAGCAGTTCTTC. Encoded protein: CASSLRAGGRYEQFF.

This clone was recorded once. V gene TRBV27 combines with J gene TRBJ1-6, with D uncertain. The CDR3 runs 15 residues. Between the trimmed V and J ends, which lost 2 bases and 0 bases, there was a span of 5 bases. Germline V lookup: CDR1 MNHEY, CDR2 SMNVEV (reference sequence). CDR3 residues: CASSLASSYNSPLHF. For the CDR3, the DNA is TGTGCCAGCAGTTTAGCGAGCTCCTATAATTCACCCCTCCACTTT.

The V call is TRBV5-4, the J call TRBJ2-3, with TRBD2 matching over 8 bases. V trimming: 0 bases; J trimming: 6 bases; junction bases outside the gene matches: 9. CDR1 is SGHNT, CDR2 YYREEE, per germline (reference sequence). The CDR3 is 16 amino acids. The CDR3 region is CASSLAGGSSGDTQYF. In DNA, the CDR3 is TGTGCCAGCAGCTTGGCGGGGGGGAGTAGTGGGGATACGCAGTATTTT.

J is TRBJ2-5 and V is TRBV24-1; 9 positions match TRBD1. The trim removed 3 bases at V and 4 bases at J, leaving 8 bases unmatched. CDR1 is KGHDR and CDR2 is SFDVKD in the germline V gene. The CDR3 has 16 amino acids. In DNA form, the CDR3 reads TGTGCCACCAGTGATCCCGGGACAGGGAAGAGAGAGACCCAGTACTTC. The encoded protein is CATSDPGTGKRETQYF.

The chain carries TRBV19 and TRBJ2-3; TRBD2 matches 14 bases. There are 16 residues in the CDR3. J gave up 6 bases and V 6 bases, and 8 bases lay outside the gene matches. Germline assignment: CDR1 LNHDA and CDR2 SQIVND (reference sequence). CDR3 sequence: CASSAGTSGGYDTQYF. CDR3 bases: TGTGCCAGTAGCGCCGGGACTAGCGGGGGATACGATACGCAGTATTTT.

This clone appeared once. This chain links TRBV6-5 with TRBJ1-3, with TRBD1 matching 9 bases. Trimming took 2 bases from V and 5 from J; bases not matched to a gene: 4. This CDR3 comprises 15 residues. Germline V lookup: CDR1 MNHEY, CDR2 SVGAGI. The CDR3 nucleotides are TGTGCCAGCAGTTACGGGGGGACAGGGAGAAACACCATATATTTT. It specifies CASSYGGTGRNTIYF.

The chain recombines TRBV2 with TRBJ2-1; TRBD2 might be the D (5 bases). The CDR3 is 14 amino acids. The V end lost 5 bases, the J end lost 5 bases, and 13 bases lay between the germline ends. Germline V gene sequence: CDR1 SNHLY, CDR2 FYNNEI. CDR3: CASSYGLADNEQFF. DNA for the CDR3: TGTGCCAGCAGTTACGGTCTAGCTGACAATGAGCAGTTCTTC.

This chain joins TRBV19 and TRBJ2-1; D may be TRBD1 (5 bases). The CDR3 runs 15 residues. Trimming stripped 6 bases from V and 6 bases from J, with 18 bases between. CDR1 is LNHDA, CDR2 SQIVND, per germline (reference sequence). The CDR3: CASRAPRGGSNEQFF. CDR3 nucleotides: TGTGCCAGTAGAGCCCCAAGGGGCGGAAGCAATGAGCAGTTCTTC. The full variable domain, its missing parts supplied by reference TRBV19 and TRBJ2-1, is DGGITQSPKYLFRKEGQNVTLSCEQNLNHDAMYWYRQDPGQGLRLIYYSQIVNDFQKGDIAEGYSVSREKKESFPLTVTSAQKNPTAFYLCASRAPRGGSNEQFFGPGTRLTVL.

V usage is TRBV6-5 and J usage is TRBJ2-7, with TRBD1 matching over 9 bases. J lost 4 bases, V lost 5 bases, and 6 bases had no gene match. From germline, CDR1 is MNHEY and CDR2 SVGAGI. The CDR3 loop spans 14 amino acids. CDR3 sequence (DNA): TGTGCCAGCAGTCTTAGGGACAGGGCTTACGAGCAGTACTTC. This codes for CASSLRDRAYEQYF.

CDR3 sequence reads: CASSRDSGLTYEQYF. Written as DNA, the CDR3 is TGTGCCAGCAGCAGGGACAGCGGATTAACCTACGAGCAGTACTTC. The chain couples TRBV7-2 to TRBJ2-7, with 7 bases lining up with TRBD1. The CDR3 is 15 residues long. V gave up 5 bases and J gave up 2 bases; unmatched junction bases: 9. The germline V gene encodes CDR1 SGHTA and CDR2 FQGNSA.

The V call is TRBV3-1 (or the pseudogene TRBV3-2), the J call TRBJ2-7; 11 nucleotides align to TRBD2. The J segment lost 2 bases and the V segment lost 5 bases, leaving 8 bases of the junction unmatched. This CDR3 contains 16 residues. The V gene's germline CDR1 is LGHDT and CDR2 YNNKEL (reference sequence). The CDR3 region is CASSAKLAGVAYEQYF. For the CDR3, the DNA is TGTGCCAGCAGCGCGAAACTAGCGGGGGTTGCCTACGAGCAGTACTTC.

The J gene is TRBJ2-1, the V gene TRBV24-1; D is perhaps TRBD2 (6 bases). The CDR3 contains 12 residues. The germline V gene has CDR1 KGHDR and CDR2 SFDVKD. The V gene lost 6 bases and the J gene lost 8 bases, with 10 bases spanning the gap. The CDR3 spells CATSQWGDEQFF. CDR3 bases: TGTGCCACCAGTCAATGGGGGGATGAGCAGTTCTTC.

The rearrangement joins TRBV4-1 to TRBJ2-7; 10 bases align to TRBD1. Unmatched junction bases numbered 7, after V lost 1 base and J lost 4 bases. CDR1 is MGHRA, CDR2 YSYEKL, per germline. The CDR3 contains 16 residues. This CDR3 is CASSQGRGQGKYEQYF. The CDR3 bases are TGCGCCAGCAGCCAAGGAAGGGGACAGGGGAAGTACGAGCAGTACTTC.

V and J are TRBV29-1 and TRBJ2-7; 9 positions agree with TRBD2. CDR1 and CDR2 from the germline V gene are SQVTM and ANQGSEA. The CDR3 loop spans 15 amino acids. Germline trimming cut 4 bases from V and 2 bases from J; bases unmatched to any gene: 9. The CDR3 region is CSVAARLAETYEQYF. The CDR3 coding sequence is TGCAGCGTTGCAGCCAGACTAGCGGAAACCTACGAGCAGTACTTC.

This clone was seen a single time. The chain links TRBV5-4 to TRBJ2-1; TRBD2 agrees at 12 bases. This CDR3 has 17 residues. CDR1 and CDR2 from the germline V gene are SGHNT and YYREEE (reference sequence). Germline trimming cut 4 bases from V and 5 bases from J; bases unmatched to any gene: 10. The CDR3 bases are TGTGCCAGCAGCGCCAGGGCTAGCGGGAGGGGGAACAATGAGCAGTTCTTC. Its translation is CASSARASGRGNNEQFF.

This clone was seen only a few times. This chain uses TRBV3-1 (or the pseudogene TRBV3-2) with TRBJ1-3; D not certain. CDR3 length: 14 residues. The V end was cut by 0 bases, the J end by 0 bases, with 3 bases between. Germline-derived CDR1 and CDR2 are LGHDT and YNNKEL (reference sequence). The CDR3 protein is CASSQDLSGNTIYF. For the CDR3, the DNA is TGTGCCAGCAGCCAAGATCTCTCTGGAAACACCATATATTTT.

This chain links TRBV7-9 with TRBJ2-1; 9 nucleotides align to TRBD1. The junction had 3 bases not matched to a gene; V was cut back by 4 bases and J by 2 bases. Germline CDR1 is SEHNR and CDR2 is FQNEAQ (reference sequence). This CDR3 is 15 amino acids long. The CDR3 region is CASSSRQGAYNEQFF. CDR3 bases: TGTGCCAGCAGCTCGCGACAGGGGGCCTACAATGAGCAGTTCTTC.

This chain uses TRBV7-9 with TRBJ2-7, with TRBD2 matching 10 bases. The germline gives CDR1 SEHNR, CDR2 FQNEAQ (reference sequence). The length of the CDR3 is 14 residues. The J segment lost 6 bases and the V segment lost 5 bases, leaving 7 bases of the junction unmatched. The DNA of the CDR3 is TGTGCCAGCAGCCCGCTAGCGGGAGCACCCGAGCAGTACTTC. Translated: CASSPLAGAPEQYF.